The clone carrying this T cell receptor (beta chain) was counted a single time. Its matching antigen is unknown. This sample was included in a study of T cell responses to AZD1222 COVID-19 vaccine. Whole-study results and caveats: The study identified only six AZD1222 recipients as seropositive at baseline.

Sequenced by immunoSEQ multiplex PCR; TCRdb stores in-frame clones only, minus some. The sample has about 120,000 clones, about 86% seen once. The germline CDR1 and CDR2 sequences are SGHTA and FQGNSA. The CDR3 totals 16 residues. Trimming cost V 0 bases and J 4 bases, with 15 bases left between them. The sequence was collected from an adult who received the AZD1222 COVID-19 vaccine. The V and J genes are TRBV7-2 and TRBJ2-5; D may be TRBD1 or TRBD2 (5 bases each). The specimen comprised peripheral blood, sampled 28 days after the second AZD1222 dose. The CDR3 DNA reads as TGTGCCAGCAGCTTAGCGTCCCCCAGGGCGGGAGAGACCCAGTACTTC. Its protein product is CASSLASPRAGETQYF.